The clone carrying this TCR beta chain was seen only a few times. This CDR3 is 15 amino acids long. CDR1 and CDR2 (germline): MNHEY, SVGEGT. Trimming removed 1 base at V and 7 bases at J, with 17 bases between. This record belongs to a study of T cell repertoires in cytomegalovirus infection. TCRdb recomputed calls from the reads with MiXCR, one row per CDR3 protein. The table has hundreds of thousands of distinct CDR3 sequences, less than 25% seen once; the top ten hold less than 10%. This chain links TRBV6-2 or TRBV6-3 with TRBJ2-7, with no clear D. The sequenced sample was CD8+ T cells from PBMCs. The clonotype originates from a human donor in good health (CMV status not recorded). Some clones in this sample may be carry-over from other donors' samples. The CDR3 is CASSYLGAAGREQYF. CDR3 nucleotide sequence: TGTGCCAGCAGTTACTTGGGCGCGGCAGGAAGGGAGCAGTACTTC.